A single sample gave rise to the 13 T cell receptor beta chains below, sequenced in a study of T cells in localized non-small cell lung cancer. Profiling relied on immunoSEQ multiplex PCR, and the TCRdb table lists in-frame clones only, not all of them. This table has some 80,000 clones, roughly 81% appearing once. The material was peripheral blood, obtained before any cancer treatment. These receptors were taken from a man aged 40 to 70 with stage I lung adenocarcinoma.

The chain uses TRBV2 and TRBJ1-2; no firm D call. Germline-derived CDR1 and CDR2 are SNHLY and FYNNEI. V was clipped by 8 bases and J by 1 base, with 8 bases between them. This CDR3 contains 12 residues. CDR3 in DNA: TGTGCCAGCTCTGGAGATAACTATGGCTACACCTTC. It encodes CASSGDNYGYTF.

CDR3 nucleotide sequence: TGTGCCAGCAGTGTTACGGGTGGCTACACCTTC. Amino acid sequence: CASSVTGGYTF. The rearrangement uses TRBV2 and TRBJ1-2; D is ambiguous. The CDR3 has 11 amino acids. V was shortened by 4 bases and J by 7 bases, with 7 bases between the two germline ends. The germline gives CDR1 SNHLY, CDR2 FYNNEI.

V gene TRBV19 combines with J gene TRBJ2-2; 9 positions match TRBD2. The CDR3 has 16 amino acids. Germline-derived CDR1 and CDR2 are LNHDA and SQIVND (reference sequence). With V trimmed by 10 bases and J by 6 bases, 15 bases remained unmatched. In nucleotides, the CDR3 is TGTGCCATCAAGGGTAGCGGGAGCTTTTGGGCCGGGGAGCTGTTTTTT. It is translated as CAIKGSGSFWAGELFF.

The CDR3 spells CAISTIQGGDQPQHF. The CDR3 coding sequence is TGTGCCATCTCAACTATACAGGGAGGTGATCAGCCCCAGCATTTT. The chain recombines TRBV21-1 with TRBJ1-5. TRBV21-1 is noted as a pseudogene. The CDR3 covers 15 residues.

The rearrangement links TRBV7-9 to TRBJ1-4; D remains ambiguous. The V end was cut by 5 bases, the J end by 2 bases, with 12 bases between. Germline V gene data show CDR1 as SEHNR and CDR2 as FQNEAQ (reference sequence). This CDR3 comprises 15 residues. The CDR3 is CASSPPGRTNEKLFF. As DNA, the CDR3 is TGTGCCAGCAGCCCCCCCGGACGGACTAATGAAAAACTGTTTTTT.

This chain connects TRBV7-3 to TRBJ2-2, with unresolved D. Trimming stripped 0 bases from V and 6 bases from J, with 8 bases between. In germline, CDR1 is SGHTA, CDR2 FQGTGA. The CDR3 spans 14 residues. Written as DNA, the CDR3 is TGTGCCAGCAGCTTAACGACTGGAGCCGGGGAGCTGTTTTTT. This encodes CASSLTTGAGELFF.

This chain uses TRBV28 with TRBJ1-1; D remains ambiguous. Germline CDR1 is MDHEN and CDR2 is SYDVKM. The V end was cut by 3 bases, the J end by 1 base, with 6 bases between. There are 13 residues in the CDR3. The CDR3 sequence: CASSFSTNTEAFF. The CDR3 DNA reads as TGTGCCAGCAGTTTTTCCACGAACACTGAAGCTTTCTTT.

The chain combines TRBV5-4 with TRBJ1-4, with D tentatively TRBD1 (6 bases). Germline-derived CDR1 and CDR2 are SGHNT and YYREEE (reference sequence). V was clipped by 1 base and J by 6 bases, with 10 bases between them. CDR3 size: 14 residues. The CDR3: CASSLKQGDEKLFF. The CDR3 DNA reads TGTGCCAGCAGCTTGAAACAGGGTGATGAAAAACTGTTTTTT.

The chain combines TRBV19 with TRBJ1-5, with D tentatively TRBD1 (5 bases). CDR1 LNHDA and CDR2 SQIVND come from the germline V gene (reference sequence). The CDR3 is 15 amino acids. V was cut by 6 bases and J by 0 bases, with 12 bases left in between. CDR3 nucleotides: TGTGCCAGTAGGGGGAGTGGGACTAGCAATCAGCCCCAGCATTTT. This codes for CASRGSGTSNQPQHF.

The chain couples TRBV27 to TRBJ2-7; D ambiguous. This CDR3 is 15 amino acids long. Germline V gene sequence: CDR1 MNHEY, CDR2 SMNVEV (reference sequence). V lost 0 bases and J lost 2, with 11 bases in between. In nucleotides, the CDR3 is TGTGCCAGCAGTTTATCGTACGTTAGTCCCTACGAGCAGTACTTC. Translated: CASSLSYVSPYEQYF.

This sequence joins TRBV28 and TRBJ1-6; D is unclear. Trimming pared 3 bases from V and 2 bases from J, leaving 8 bases between. CDR1 is MDHEN and CDR2 is SYDVKM in the germline V gene. The CDR3 covers 15 residues. CDR3 sequence (DNA): TGTGCCAGCAGTTTTGGGCAGACCTATAATTCACCCCTCCACTTT. Translating gives CASSFGQTYNSPLHF.

This clone was counted a few times. The chain is built from TRBV6-1 and TRBJ2-3; D ambiguous. With 2 bases removed from V and 2 bases from J, the gap between germline ends came to 11 bases. The CDR3 has 15 residues. The germline gives CDR1 MNHNS, CDR2 SASEGT. The CDR3 nucleotides read TGTGCCAGCAGTGAAATCGAGACTTCCACAGATACGCAGTATTTT. Translating it yields CASSEIETSTDTQYF.

This chain uses TRBV4-1 with TRBJ1-2; 9 bases map to TRBD1. V trimming: 1 base; J trimming: 3 bases; junction bases outside the gene matches: 3. Germline assignment: CDR1 MGHRA and CDR2 YSYEKL. The CDR3 runs to 15 residues. The CDR3 region is CASSQVTGGYYGYTF. The CDR3 DNA follows: TGCGCCAGCAGCCAAGTAACAGGGGGCTACTATGGCTACACCTTC.